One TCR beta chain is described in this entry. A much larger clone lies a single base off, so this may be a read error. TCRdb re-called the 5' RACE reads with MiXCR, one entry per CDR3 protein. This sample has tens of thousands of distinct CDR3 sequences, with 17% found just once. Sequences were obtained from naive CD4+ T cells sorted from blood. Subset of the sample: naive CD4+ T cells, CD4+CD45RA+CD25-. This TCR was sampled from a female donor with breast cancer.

The CDR3 region is CASSLGTDIYEQYF. DNA for the CDR3: TGCGCCAGCAGCTTGGGGACGGACATCTACGAGCAGTACTTC. This rearrangement joins TRBV5-1 to TRBJ2-7; perhaps TRBD1 as D (5 bases). This CDR3 comprises 14 residues. Germline lookup yields CDR1 SGHRS and CDR2 YFSETQ. V lost 0 bases, J lost 3 bases, and 10 bases lay in between.